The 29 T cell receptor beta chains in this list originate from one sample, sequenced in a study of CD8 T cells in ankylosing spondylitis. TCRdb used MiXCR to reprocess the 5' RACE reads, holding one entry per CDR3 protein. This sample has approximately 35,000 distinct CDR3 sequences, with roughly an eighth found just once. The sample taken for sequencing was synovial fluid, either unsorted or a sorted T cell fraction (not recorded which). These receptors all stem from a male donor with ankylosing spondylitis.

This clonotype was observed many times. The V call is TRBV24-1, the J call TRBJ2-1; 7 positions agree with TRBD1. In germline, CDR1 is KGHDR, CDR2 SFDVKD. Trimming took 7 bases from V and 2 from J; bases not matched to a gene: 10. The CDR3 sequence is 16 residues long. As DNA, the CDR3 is TGTGCCACCAGGCCTACACAGGGGAACCCCTACAATGAGCAGTTCTTC. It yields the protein CATRPTQGNPYNEQFF.

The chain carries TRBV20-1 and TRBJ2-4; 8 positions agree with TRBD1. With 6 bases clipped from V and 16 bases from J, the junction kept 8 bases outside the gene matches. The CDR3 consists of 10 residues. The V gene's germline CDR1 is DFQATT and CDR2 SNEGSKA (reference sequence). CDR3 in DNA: TGCAGTGCCCTACGGGACAGGTTATACTTC. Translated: CSALRDRLYF.

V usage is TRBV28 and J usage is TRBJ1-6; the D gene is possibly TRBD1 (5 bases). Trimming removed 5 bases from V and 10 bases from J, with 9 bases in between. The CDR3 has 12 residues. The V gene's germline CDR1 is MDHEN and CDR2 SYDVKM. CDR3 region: CASSTGSSPLHF. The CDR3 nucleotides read TGTGCCAGCAGTACAGGTTCCTCACCCCTCCACTTT.

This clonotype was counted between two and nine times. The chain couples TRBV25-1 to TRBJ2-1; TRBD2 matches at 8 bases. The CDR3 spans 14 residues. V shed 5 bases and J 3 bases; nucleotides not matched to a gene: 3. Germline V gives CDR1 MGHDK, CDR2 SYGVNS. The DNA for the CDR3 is TGTGCCAGCAGTCTAGCGGGTTTCTACAATGAGCAGTTCTTC. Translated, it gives CASSLAGFYNEQFF.

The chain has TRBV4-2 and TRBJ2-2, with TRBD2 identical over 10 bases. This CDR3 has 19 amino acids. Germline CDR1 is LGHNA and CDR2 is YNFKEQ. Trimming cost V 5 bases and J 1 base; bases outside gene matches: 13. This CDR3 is CASSARYLAGVWNTGELFF. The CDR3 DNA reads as TGTGCCAGCAGCGCTCGATATCTAGCGGGAGTTTGGAACACCGGGGAGCTGTTTTTT.

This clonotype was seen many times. The chain's CDR3 is CASSYQQLATDTQYF. CDR3 nucleotides: TGTGCCAGCAGTTACCAACAGCTGGCGACAGATACGCAGTATTTT. The V and J genes are TRBV6-5 and TRBJ2-3; D not resolved. CDR1 and CDR2 from the germline V gene are MNHEY and SVGAGI. Trimming took 2 bases from V and 3 from J, leaving 12 bases between them. The CDR3 has 15 residues.

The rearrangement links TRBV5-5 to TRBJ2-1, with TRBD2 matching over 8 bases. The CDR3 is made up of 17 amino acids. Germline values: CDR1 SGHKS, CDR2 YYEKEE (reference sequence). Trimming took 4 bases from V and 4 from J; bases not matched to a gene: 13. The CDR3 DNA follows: TGTGCCAGCAGCCTACCATTTGGGACTAGGGCTTACAATGAGCAGTTCTTC. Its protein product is CASSLPFGTRAYNEQFF.

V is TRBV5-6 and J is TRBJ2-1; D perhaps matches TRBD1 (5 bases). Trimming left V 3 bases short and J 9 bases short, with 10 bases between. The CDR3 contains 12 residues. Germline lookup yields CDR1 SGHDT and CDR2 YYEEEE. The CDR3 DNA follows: TGTGCCAGCAGCTCCTTAAGGGGTGAGCAGTTCTTC. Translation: CASSSLRGEQFF.

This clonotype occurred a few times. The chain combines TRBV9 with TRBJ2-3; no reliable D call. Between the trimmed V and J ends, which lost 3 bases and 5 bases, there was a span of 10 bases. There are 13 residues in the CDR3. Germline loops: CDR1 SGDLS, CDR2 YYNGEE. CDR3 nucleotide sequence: TGTGCCAGCAGCGAGAACCTCCAAGATACGCAGTATTTT. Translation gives CASSENLQDTQYF. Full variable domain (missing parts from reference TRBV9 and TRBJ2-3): DSGVTQTPKHLITATGQRVTLRCSPRSGDLSVYWYQQSLDQGLQFLIQYYNGEERAKGNILERFSAQQFPDLHSELNLSSLELGDSALYFCASSENLQDTQYFGPGTRLTVL.

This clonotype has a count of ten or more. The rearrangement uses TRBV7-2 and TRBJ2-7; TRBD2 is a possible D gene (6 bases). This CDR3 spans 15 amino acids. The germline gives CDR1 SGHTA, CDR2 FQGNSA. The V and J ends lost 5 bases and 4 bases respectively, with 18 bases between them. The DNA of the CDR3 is TGTGCCAGCAGCCCGTCCGGGACTGGGTTGTACGAGCAGTACTTC. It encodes CASSPSGTGLYEQYF.

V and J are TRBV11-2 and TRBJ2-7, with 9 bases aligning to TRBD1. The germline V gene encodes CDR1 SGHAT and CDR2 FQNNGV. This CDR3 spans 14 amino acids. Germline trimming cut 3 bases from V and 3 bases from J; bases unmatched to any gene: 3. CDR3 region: CASSFGTGFYEQYF. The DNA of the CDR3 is TGTGCCAGCAGCTTCGGGACAGGGTTCTACGAGCAGTACTTC. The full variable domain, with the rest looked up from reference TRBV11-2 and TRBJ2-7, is EAGVAQSPRYKIIEKRQSVAFWCNPISGHATLYWYQQILGQGPKLLIQFQNNGVVDDSQLPKDRFSAERLKGVDSTLKIQPAKLEDSAVYLCASSFGTGFYEQYFGPGTRLTVT.

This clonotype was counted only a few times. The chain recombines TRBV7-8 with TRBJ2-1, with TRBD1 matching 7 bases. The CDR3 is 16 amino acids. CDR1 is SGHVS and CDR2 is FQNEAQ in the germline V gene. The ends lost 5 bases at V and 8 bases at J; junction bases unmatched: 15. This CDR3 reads CASSIRQGVVVDEQFF. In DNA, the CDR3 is TGTGCCAGCAGCATCAGACAGGGAGTAGTGGTCGATGAGCAGTTCTTC.

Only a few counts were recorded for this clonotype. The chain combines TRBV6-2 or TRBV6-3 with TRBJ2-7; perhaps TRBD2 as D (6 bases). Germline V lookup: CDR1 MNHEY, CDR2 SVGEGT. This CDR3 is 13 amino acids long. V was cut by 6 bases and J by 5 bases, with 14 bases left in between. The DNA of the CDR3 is TGTGCCAGCAGCCTTCGGGAGTTCGACGAGCAGTACTTC. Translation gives CASSLREFDEQYF.

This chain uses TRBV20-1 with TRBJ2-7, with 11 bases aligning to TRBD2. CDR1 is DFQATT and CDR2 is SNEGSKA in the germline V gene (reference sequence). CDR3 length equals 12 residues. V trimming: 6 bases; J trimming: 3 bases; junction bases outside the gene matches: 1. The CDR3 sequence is CSATSGNYEQYF. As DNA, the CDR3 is TGCAGTGCGACTAGCGGGAACTACGAGCAGTACTTC.

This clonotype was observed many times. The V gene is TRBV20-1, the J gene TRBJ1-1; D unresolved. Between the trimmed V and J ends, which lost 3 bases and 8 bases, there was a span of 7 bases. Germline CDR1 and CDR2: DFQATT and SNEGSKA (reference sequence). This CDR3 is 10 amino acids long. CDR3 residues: CSASYIEAFF. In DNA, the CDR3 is TGCAGTGCTAGCTACATCGAAGCTTTCTTT.

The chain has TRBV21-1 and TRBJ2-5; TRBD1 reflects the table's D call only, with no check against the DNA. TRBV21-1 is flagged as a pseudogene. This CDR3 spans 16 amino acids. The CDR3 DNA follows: TGTGCCAGCAGCAGACCCGGGACAGGGGGTCCGGAGACCCAGTACTTC. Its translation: CASSRPGTGGPETQYF.

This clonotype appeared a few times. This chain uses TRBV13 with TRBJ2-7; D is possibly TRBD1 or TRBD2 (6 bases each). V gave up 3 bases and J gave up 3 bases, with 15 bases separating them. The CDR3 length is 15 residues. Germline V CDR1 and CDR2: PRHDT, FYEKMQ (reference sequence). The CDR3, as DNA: TGTGCCAGCAGCTTCGAGGGGGGTGGTTACTACGAGCAGTACTTC. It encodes CASSFEGGGYYEQYF.

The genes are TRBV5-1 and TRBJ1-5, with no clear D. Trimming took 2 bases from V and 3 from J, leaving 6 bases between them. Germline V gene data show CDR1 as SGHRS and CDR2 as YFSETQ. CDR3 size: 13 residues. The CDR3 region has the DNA TGCGCCAGCAGCTTACAGTCCAATCAGCCCCAGCATTTT. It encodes CASSLQSNQPQHF.

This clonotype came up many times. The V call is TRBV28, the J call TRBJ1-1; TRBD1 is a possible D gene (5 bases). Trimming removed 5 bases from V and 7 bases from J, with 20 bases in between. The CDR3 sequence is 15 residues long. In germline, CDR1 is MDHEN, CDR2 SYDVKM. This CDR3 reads CASSPVQEMGLEAFF. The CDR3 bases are TGTGCCAGCAGTCCCGTACAGGAGATGGGCCTTGAAGCTTTCTTT.

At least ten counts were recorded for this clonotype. CDR3 amino acids: CASSTTRKNTEAFF. As DNA, the CDR3 is TGTGCCAGCAGTACTACCCGGAAGAACACTGAAGCTTTCTTT. The V and J genes are TRBV6-5 and TRBJ1-1, with D uncertain. Germline CDR1 and CDR2: MNHEY and SVGAGI. The CDR3 covers 14 residues. Trimming took off 5 bases at V and 1 base at J, with 11 bases between the two ends.

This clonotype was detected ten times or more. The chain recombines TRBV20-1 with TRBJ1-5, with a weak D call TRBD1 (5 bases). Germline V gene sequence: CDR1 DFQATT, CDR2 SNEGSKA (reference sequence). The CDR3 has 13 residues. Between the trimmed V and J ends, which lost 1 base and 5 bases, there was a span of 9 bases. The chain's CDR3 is CSARVGGDQPQHF. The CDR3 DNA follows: TGCAGTGCTAGAGTCGGGGGTGATCAGCCCCAGCATTTT.

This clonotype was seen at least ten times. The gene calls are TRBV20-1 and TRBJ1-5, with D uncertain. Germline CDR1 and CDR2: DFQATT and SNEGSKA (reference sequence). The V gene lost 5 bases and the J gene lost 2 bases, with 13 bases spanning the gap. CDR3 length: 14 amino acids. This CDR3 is CSAAPEARNQPQHF. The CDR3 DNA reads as TGCAGTGCTGCCCCAGAGGCTCGCAATCAGCCCCAGCATTTT.

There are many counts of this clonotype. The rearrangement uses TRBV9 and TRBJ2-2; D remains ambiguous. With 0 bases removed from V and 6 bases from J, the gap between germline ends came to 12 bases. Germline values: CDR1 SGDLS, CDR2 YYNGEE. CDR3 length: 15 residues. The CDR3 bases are TGTGCCAGCAGCGTAGGAACAGCTTGGGCCGGGGAGCTGTTTTTT. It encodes CASSVGTAWAGELFF.

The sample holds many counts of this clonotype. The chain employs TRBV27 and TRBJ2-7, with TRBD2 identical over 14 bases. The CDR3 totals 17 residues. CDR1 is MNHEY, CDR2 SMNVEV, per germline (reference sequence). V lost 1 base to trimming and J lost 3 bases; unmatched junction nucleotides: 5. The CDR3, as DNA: TGTGCCAGCAGTTTATTCACCGGACTAGCGGGAGGCTACGAGCAGTACTTC. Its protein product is CASSLFTGLAGGYEQYF.

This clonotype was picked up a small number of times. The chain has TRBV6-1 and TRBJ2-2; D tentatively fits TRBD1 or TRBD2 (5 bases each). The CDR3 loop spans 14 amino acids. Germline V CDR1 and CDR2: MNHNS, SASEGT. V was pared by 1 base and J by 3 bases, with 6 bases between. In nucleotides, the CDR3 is TGTGCCAGCAGTGAAGGGGACGACACCGGGGAGCTGTTTTTT. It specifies CASSEGDDTGELFF.

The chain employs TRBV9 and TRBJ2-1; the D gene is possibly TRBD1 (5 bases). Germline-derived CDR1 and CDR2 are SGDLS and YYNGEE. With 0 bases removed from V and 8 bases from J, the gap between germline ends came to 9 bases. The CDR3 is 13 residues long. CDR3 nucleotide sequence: TGTGCCAGCAGCGTAGATATAGGGGATGAGCAGTTCTTC. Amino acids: CASSVDIGDEQFF.

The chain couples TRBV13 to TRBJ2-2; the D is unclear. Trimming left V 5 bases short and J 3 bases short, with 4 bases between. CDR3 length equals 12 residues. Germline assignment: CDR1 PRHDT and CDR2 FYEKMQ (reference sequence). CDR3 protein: CASSPYTGELFF. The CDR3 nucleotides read TGTGCCAGCAGCCCCTACACCGGGGAGCTGTTTTTT. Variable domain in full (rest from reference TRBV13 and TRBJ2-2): AAGVIQSPRHLIKEKRETATLKCYPIPRHDTVYWYQQGPGQDPQFLISFYEKMQSDKGSIPDRFSAQQFSDYHSELNMSSLELGDSALYFCASSPYTGELFFGEGSRLTVL.

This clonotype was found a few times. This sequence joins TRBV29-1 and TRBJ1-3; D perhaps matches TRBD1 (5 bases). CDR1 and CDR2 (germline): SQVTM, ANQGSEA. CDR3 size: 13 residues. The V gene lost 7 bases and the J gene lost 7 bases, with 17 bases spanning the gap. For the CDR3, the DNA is TGCAGCGCCGTCGGGGGTTCGGAGAACACCATATATTTT. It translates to CSAVGGSENTIYF.

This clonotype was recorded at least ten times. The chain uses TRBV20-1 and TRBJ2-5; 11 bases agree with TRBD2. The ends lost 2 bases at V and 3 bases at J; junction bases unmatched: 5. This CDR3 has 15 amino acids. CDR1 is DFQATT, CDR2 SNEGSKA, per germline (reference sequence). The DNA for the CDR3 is TGCAGTGCTAGAAGGCTAGCGGGAGGTGAAGAGACCCAGTACTTC. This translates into CSARRLAGGEETQYF.